The clone carrying this TCR beta chain has ten or more counts. Stable Graves' hyperthyroidism denoted no ophthalmopathy progression over 18 months. In making diagnoses, clinical symptoms, serum thyroxine and TRAb, thyroid ultrasound and orbital computed tomography were all used. J gave up 9 bases and V 3 bases, and 7 bases lay outside the gene matches. CDR3 length: 15 residues. From germline, CDR1 is SNHLY and CDR2 FYNNEI. The data are from a study of T cells in Graves' hyperthyroidism and ophthalmopathy. The investigators amplified TCR beta CDR3 regions from RNA transcripts. HTBI primers were used for first-round RT-PCR of the TCR CDR3. TCRdb re-called the multiplex PCR reads through MiXCR, storing one row per CDR3 protein. The sample has 350,000 to 400,000 distinct CDR3 sequences, over 15% seen once.

The sample taken for sequencing was blood. The chain links TRBV2 to TRBJ2-2; 10 positions match TRBD1. The receptor comes from a woman aged 18-30 years with Graves' hyperthyroidism. The CDR3 sequence is CASSDLETGGRELFF. CDR3 in DNA: TGTGCCAGCAGTGATCTTGAGACAGGGGGCCGGGAGCTGTTTTTT.